This TCR beta chain was obtained from a study of naive and memory T cell subsets. This clonotype was seen at least ten times. Two oligonucleotides, mixed equimolar, formed the beta constant-region primer covering TRBC1 and TRBC2. TCRdb processed the UMI-ligation and nested PCR reads anew with MiXCR; each CDR3 protein has one entry. This sample yields over 20,000 distinct CDR3 sequences, of which more than 9.5% are seen a single time; 15% to 20% belongs to the top ten. Germline V lookup: CDR1 MNHEY, CDR2 SVGEGT. Trimming removed 6 bases from V and 2 bases from J, with 22 bases in between. There are 17 residues in the CDR3.

Sequenced sample: central memory CD8+ T cells from blood. The clonotype comes from a human donor in good health. The chain recombines TRBV6-2 or TRBV6-3 with TRBJ2-5; D is undetermined. As DNA, the CDR3 is TGTGCCAGCAGCCCTCAAATTCGACGGGTAGGGCAAGAGACCCAGTACTTC. Encoded protein: CASSPQIRRVGQETQYF.